This entry describes one TCR beta chain. This entry comes from a study of control samples from healthy donors and cancer patients. V dropped 5 bases and J dropped 2 bases, with 9 bases sitting between them. Germline-derived CDR1 and CDR2 are SGHVS and FQNEAQ. This CDR3 has 13 residues. Assay: immunoSEQ multiplex PCR; the TCRdb copy retains only in-frame clones and omits some. Of about 130,000 clones listed, about 92% are singletons. The source is a man aged 45-65 years with head and neck cancer. The chain is built from TRBV7-8 and TRBJ1-2; possible D gene TRBD1, 5 bases. The material sequenced was PBMCs. The CDR3 DNA reads TGTGCCAGCAGCGACCCAGGGAACTATGGCTACACCTTC. Its translation: CASSDPGNYGYTF. Drawing the rest from reference TRBV7-8 and TRBJ1-2, the complete variable domain is GAGVSQSPRYKVAKRGQDVALRCDPISGHVSLFWYQQALGQGPEFLTYFQNEAQLDKSGLPSDRFFAERPEGSVSTLKIQRTQQEDSAVYLCASSDPGNYGYTFGSGTRLTVV.